Reported below is one T cell receptor (beta chain). The source of the sample is a study of blood T cell repertoires in COVID-19. Study details: Spain, Italy and the United States supplied samples that represented acute and convalescent COVID-19. T cells, B-cell-depleted T cells, or PBMCs supplied cDNA or gDNA.

This CDR3 spans 16 amino acids. V dropped 4 bases and J dropped 8; count of bases not matched to a gene: 10. Germline values: CDR1 SGHNT, CDR2 YYREEE (reference sequence). In the authors' methods: Reference gene primer amplification in the assay estimated nucleated cell counts. Libraries were prepared by immunoSEQ multiplex PCR; TCRdb keeps only in-frame clonotypes and omits some of them. The D gene and trimming were derived from the DNA, and the V and J assignments and clone size from that table. This sample has about 140,000 clones, with about 76% found just once. The sample was peripheral blood. This receptor was obtained from a man of 80 years or more with acute or convalescent COVID-19. V gene TRBV5-4 combines with J gene TRBJ1-6; TRBD1 matches 9 bases. The CDR3 bases are TGTGCCAGCAGCGATACGGGACAGGGTAATGATTCACCCCTCCACTTT. The encoded protein is CASSDTGQGNDSPLHF.